The 16 T cell receptor beta chains below were found in one sample sequenced in a study of T cell repertoires in cytomegalovirus infection. The antigens for these receptors are not known. Using its own MiXCR run on the reads, TCRdb lists one record per CDR3 protein. Of about 310,000 distinct CDR3 sequences in the sample, roughly 25% were seen once. Sequencing was performed on cultured PBMCs, taken from culture after CMV antigen stimulation. These receptors came from a human donor in good health (CMV status not recorded). Some clones in this sample may be carry-over from other donors' samples.

In its sample, this clonotype was seen a few times. The chain employs TRBV28 and TRBJ2-1, with 9 positions matching TRBD2. The CDR3 sequence is 15 residues long. Germline assignment: CDR1 MDHEN and CDR2 SYDVKM. V shed 7 bases and J 3 bases; nucleotides not matched to a gene: 7. This chain's CDR3 is CASTGASGDYNEQFF. For the CDR3, the DNA is TGTGCCAGCACCGGGGCTAGCGGGGACTACAATGAGCAGTTCTTC.

In its sample, this clonotype was seen a few times. V usage is TRBV11-1 and J usage is TRBJ2-1; a weak D match, TRBD1 (6 bases). The CDR3 contains 13 residues. Trimming took off 4 bases at V and 9 bases at J, with 13 bases between the two ends. The V gene's germline CDR1 is SGHAT and CDR2 FQDESV (reference sequence). CDR3 coding DNA: TGTGCCAGCAGCTCATACAGGGCGGGTGAGCAGTTCTTC. This gives the protein CASSSYRAGEQFF.

This clonotype was seen ten or more times. The chain employs TRBV7-2 and TRBJ2-5; 8 bases agree with TRBD1. The ends lost 3 bases at V and 3 bases at J; junction bases unmatched: 6. In germline, CDR1 is SGHTA, CDR2 FQGNSA. This CDR3 comprises 15 residues. The CDR3 spells CASSFQGAHEETQYF. CDR3 in DNA: TGTGCCAGCAGCTTTCAGGGGGCGCATGAAGAGACCCAGTACTTC.

This chain uses TRBV10-3 with TRBJ2-1, with 8 bases matching TRBD2. CDR1 is ENHRY, CDR2 SYGVKD, per germline. CDR3 length: 14 residues. V was pared by 8 bases and J by 7 bases, with 10 bases of the junction left unmatched. Written as DNA, the CDR3 is TGTGCCATCCCGGTAGCGGGAAACAGTAATGAGCAGTTCTTC. Protein: CAIPVAGNSNEQFF.

The rearrangement uses TRBV10-3 and TRBJ2-1; tentatively, D is TRBD2 (6 bases). Trimming stripped 4 bases from V and 5 bases from J, with 15 bases between. This CDR3 contains 15 residues. Germline V gene lookup returns CDR1 ENHRY and CDR2 SYGVKD. The CDR3 DNA reads as TGTGCCATCAGTGTTGAGGGGAGGCCCCACAATGAGCAGTTCTTC. Its translation: CAISVEGRPHNEQFF.

This clonotype was seen repeatedly, ten times or more. The chain employs TRBV7-2 and TRBJ1-5; D is unresolved. With 1 base removed from V and 2 bases from J, the gap between germline ends came to 6 bases. The CDR3 is 14 residues long. Germline-derived CDR1 and CDR2 are SGHTA and FQGNSA. The CDR3 spells CASSLDTGNQPQHF. For the CDR3, the DNA is TGTGCCAGCAGCTTAGATACGGGCAATCAGCCCCAGCATTTT.

The chain carries TRBV27 and TRBJ1-1; TRBD1 agrees at 7 bases. V was clipped by 5 bases and J by 11 bases; unmatched bases: 8. CDR3 size: 12 residues. From germline, CDR1 is MNHEY and CDR2 SMNVEV (reference sequence). The CDR3 is CASSPRQGRAFF. CDR3 sequence (DNA): TGTGCCAGCAGTCCTCGACAGGGAAGGGCTTTCTTT.

This chain joins TRBV28 and TRBJ2-7; 7 bases map to TRBD1. With V trimmed by 10 bases and J by 0 bases, 9 bases remained unmatched. This CDR3 is 14 amino acids long. The germline gives CDR1 MDHEN, CDR2 SYDVKM. The CDR3 bases are TGTGCCACCCACTTGGGACAGCACTCCTACGAGCAGTACTTC. Amino acids: CATHLGQHSYEQYF.

The chain links TRBV7-2 to TRBJ2-3; 7 nucleotides agree with TRBD2. Germline assignment: CDR1 SGHTA and CDR2 FQGNSA. The J segment lost 6 bases and the V segment lost 0 bases, leaving 3 bases of the junction unmatched. This CDR3 has 14 residues. CDR3 in amino acids: CASSLAGGVDTQYF. DNA for the CDR3: TGTGCCAGCAGCTTAGCGGGAGGGGTGGATACGCAGTATTTT.

This clonotype appeared many times. The chain links TRBV7-2 to TRBJ1-1; the D is unclear. Trimming took off 5 bases at V and 4 bases at J, with 14 bases between the two ends. The germline V gene encodes CDR1 SGHTA and CDR2 FQGNSA. This CDR3 spans 14 amino acids. This CDR3 reads CASSEDRSVTEAFF. In DNA form, the CDR3 reads TGTGCCAGCAGCGAGGACCGGAGCGTCACTGAAGCTTTCTTT.

The V and J genes are TRBV28 and TRBJ2-1; 15 bases map to TRBD2. With 5 bases clipped from V and 14 bases from J, the junction kept 10 bases outside the gene matches. CDR3 length: 15 residues. CDR1 and CDR2 from the germline V gene are MDHEN and SYDVKM. The CDR3, as DNA: TGTGCCAGCAGTCCCGGGACTAGCGGGGGGACTAGGGAGTTCTTC. Residues: CASSPGTSGGTREFF.

A few counts support this clonotype. V is TRBV4-1 and J is TRBJ1-5; D is uncertain. This CDR3 has 15 residues. Germline CDR1 reads MGHRA; CDR2 reads YSYEKL. The germline V and J ends were trimmed by 0 bases and 4 bases, with 10 bases remaining between them. CDR3 DNA: TGCGCCAGCAGCCAAGATTTGGCGGGAAATCAGCCCCAGCATTTT. Amino acid sequence: CASSQDLAGNQPQHF.

The sample holds a few counts of this clonotype. The rearrangement joins TRBV19 to TRBJ2-1; TRBD2 aligns across 8 bases. The CDR3 covers 15 residues. V was clipped by 6 bases and J by 10 bases; unmatched bases: 14. CDR1 and CDR2 (germline): LNHDA, SQIVND (reference sequence). CDR3 sequence: CASSPVSLAGIEQFF. CDR3 coding DNA: TGTGCCAGTAGCCCTGTGTCCCTAGCGGGTATCGAGCAGTTCTTC.

This clonotype was detected a few times. The genes are TRBV7-8 and TRBJ1-2, with D possibly TRBD1 on 6 matching bases. V lost 0 bases, J lost 8 bases, and 19 bases lay in between. There are 16 residues in the CDR3. Germline CDR1 is SGHVS and CDR2 is FQNEAQ. CDR3 sequence: CASSLAGQRAAWGYTF. The CDR3 nucleotides read TGTGCCAGCAGCTTAGCTGGACAGCGGGCCGCTTGGGGCTACACCTTC.

The V and J genes are TRBV19 and TRBJ1-2; possible D gene TRBD1, 6 bases. There are 16 residues in the CDR3. Trimming removed 3 bases from V and 4 bases from J, with 18 bases in between. Germline V lookup: CDR1 LNHDA, CDR2 SQIVND (reference sequence). In nucleotides, the CDR3 is TGTGCCAGTAGTATCTCCGGGACAAGGATCACCTATGGCTACACCTTC. Translated, it gives CASSISGTRITYGYTF.

The chain joins TRBV7-2 to TRBJ1-2; 7 positions agree with TRBD1. J lost 8 bases, V lost 5 bases, and 14 bases had no gene match. Germline V lookup: CDR1 SGHTA, CDR2 FQGNSA. This CDR3 is built from 15 residues. CDR3 coding DNA: TGTGCCAGCAGCCCGCAACTTACAGGGGTGAGAGGCTACACCTTC. This codes for CASSPQLTGVRGYTF.